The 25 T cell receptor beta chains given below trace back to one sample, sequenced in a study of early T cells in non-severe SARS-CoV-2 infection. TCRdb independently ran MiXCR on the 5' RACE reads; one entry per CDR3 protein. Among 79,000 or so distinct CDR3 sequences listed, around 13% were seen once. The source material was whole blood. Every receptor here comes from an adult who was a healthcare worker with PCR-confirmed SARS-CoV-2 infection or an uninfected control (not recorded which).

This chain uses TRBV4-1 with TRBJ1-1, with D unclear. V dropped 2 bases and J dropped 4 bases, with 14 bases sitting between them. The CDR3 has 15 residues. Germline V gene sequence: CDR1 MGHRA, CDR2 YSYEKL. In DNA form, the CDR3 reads TGCGCCAGCAGCCAACCCGGCCAGCGGGGCACTGAAGCTTTCTTT. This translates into CASSQPGQRGTEAFF.

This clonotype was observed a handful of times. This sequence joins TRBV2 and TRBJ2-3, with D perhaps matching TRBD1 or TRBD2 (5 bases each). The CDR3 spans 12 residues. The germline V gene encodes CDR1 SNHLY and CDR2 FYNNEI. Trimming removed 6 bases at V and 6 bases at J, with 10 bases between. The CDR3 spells CASSGAGDTQYF. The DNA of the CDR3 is TGTGCCAGCAGCGGGGCTGGGGATACGCAGTATTTT.

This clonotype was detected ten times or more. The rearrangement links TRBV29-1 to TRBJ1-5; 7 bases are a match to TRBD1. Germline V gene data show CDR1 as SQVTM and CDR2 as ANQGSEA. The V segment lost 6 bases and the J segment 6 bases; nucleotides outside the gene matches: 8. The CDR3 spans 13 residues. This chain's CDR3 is CSVATGFSQPQHF. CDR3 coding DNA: TGCAGCGTAGCGACAGGGTTCTCTCAGCCCCAGCATTTT.

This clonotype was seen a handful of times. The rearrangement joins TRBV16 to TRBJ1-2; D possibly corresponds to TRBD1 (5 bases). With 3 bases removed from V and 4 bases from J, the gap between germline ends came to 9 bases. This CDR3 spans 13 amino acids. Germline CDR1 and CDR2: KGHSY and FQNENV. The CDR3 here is CASSHSDSYGYTF. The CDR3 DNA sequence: TGTGCCAGCAGCCATTCCGACAGCTATGGCTACACCTTC.

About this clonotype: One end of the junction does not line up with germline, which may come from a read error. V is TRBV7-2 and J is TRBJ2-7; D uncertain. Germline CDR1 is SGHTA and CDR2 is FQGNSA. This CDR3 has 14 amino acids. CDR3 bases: TGTGTCAGCAGCTTAGGGCAGCGCTTCTACGAGCAGTACTTC. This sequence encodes CVSSLGQRFYEQYF.

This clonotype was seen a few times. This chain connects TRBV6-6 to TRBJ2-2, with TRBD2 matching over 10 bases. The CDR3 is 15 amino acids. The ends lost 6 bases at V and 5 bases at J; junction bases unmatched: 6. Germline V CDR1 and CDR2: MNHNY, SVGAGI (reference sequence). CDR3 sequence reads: CASRDLAGVTGELFF. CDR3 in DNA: TGTGCCAGCAGGGATCTAGCGGGGGTAACCGGGGAGCTGTTTTTT.

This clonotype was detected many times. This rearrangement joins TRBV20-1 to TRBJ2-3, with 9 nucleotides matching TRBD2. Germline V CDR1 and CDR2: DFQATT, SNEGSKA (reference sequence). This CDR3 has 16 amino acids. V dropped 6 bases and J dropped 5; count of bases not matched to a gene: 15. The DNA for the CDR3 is TGCAGTGCCAGTTTAGCGGGAGTTCCCGGGGGAGATACGCAGTATTTT. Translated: CSASLAGVPGGDTQYF.

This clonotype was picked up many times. The CDR3 bases are TGTGCCAGCAGTTACTCGACTACAGATGAGCAGTTCTTC. Its protein is CASSYSTTDEQFF. The chain combines TRBV6-2 or TRBV6-3 with TRBJ2-1, with a weak D call TRBD2 (5 bases). Trimming removed 0 bases at V and 8 bases at J, with 8 bases between. CDR1 is MNHEY and CDR2 is SVGEGT in the germline V gene. The length of the CDR3 is 13 residues.

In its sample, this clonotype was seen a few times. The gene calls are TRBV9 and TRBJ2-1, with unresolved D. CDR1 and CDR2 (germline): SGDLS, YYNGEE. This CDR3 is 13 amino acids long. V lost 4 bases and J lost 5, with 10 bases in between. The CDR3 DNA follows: TGTGCCAGCAGCTTCTGGGTCGACAATGAGCAGTTCTTC. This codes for CASSFWVDNEQFF. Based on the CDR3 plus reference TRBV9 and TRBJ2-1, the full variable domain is DSGVTQTPKHLITATGQRVTLRCSPRSGDLSVYWYQQSLDQGLQFLIQYYNGEERAKGNILERFSAQQFPDLHSELNLSSLELGDSALYFCASSFWVDNEQFFGPGTRLTVL.

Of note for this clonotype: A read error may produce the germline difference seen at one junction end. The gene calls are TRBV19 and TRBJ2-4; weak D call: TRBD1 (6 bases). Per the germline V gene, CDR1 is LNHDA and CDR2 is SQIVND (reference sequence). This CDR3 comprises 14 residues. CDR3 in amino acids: CASSMSGAKNIQNF. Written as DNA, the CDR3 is TGTGCCAGTAGTATGTCAGGGGCCAAAAACATTCAGAACTTC.

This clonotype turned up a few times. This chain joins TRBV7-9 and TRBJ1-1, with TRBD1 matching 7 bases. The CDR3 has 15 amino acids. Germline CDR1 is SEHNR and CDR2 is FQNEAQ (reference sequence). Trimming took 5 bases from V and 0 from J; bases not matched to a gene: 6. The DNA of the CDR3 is TGTGCCAGCAGCAAGAAGGGGGCGATGAACACTGAAGCTTTCTTT. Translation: CASSKKGAMNTEAFF.

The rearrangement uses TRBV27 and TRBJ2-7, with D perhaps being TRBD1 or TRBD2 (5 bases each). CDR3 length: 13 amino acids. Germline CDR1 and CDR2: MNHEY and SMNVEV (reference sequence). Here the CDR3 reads CATGGGPSYEQYF. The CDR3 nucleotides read TGTGCTACCGGTGGGGGTCCTTCCTACGAGCAGTACTTC.

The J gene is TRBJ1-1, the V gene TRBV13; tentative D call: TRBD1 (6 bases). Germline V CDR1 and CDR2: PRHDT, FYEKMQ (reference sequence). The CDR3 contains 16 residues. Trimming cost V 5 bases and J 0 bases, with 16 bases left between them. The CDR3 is CASSPQGMAMNTEAFF. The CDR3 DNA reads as TGTGCCAGCAGCCCACAGGGTATGGCGATGAACACTGAAGCTTTCTTT. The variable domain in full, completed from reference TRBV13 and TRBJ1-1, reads AAGVIQSPRHLIKEKRETATLKCYPIPRHDTVYWYQQGPGQDPQFLISFYEKMQSDKGSIPDRFSAQQFSDYHSELNMSSLELGDSALYFCASSPQGMAMNTEAFFGQGTRLTVV.

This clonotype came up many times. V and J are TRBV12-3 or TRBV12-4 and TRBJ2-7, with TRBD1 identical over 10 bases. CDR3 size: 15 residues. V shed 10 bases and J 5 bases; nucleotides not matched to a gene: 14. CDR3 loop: CATSFSGTGVDEQYF. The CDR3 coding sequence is TGTGCCACTTCTTTTTCCGGGACAGGGGTTGACGAGCAGTACTTC.

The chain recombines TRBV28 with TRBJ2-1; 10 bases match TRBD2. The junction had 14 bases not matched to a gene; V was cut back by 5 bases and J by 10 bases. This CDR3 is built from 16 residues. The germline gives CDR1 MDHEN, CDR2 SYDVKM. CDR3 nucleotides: TGTGCCAGCAGTCCCTCCCTAGCGGGAGTATTCCGGGAGCAGTTCTTC. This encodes CASSPSLAGVFREQFF.

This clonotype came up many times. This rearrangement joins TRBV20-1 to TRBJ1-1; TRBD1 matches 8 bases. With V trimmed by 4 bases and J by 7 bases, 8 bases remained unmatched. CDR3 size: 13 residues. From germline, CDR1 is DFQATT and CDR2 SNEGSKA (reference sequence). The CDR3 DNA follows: TGCAGTGCTAAAGGGACAGGCGAAAGTGAAGCTTTCTTT. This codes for CSAKGTGESEAFF.

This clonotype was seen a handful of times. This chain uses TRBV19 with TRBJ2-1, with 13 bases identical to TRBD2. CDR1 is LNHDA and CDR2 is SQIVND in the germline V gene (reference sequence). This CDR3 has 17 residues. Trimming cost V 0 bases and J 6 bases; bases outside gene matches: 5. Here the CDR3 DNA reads TGTGCCAGTAGTATAGATCCAGGACTAGCGGGGGTCAATGAGCAGTTCTTC. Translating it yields CASSIDPGLAGVNEQFF.

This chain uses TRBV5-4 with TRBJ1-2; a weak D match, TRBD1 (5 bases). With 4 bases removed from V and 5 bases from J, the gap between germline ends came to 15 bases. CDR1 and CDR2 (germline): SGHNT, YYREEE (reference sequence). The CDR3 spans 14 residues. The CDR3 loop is CASSPTSGRYGYTF. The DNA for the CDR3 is TGTGCCAGCAGCCCAACGTCAGGGAGATATGGCTACACCTTC.

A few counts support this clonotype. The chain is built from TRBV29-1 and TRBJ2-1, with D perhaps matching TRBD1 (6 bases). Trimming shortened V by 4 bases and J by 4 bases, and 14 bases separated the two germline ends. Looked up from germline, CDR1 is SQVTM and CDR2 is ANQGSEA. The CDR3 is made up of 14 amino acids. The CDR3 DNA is TGCAGCGTTGCTCCTGGGACACTGTACAATGAGCAGTTCTTC. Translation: CSVAPGTLYNEQFF.

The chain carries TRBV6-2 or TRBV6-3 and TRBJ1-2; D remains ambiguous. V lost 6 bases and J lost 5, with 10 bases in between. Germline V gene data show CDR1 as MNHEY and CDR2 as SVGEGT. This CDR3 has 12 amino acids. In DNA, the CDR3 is TGTGCCAGCAGCAAGGATAATTATGGCTACACCTTC. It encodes CASSKDNYGYTF.

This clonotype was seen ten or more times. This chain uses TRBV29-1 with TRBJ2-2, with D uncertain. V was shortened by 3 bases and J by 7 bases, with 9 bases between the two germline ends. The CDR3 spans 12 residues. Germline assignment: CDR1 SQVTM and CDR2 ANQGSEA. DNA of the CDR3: TGCAGCGTTGATAGGCGGTTCGGGGAGCTGTTTTTT. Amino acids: CSVDRRFGELFF.

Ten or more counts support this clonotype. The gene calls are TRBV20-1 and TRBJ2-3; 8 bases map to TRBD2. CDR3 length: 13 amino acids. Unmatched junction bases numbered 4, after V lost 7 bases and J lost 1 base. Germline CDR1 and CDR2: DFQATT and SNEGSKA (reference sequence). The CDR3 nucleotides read TGCAGTGTCCCGGGACTAGGCACAGATACGCAGTATTTT. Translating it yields CSVPGLGTDTQYF.

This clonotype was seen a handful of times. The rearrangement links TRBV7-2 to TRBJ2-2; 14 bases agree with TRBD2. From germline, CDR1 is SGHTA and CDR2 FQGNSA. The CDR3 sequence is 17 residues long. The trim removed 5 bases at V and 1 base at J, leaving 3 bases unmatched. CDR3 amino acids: CASSKGLAGVNTGELFF. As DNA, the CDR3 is TGTGCCAGCAGCAAGGGACTAGCGGGGGTGAACACCGGGGAGCTGTTTTTT.

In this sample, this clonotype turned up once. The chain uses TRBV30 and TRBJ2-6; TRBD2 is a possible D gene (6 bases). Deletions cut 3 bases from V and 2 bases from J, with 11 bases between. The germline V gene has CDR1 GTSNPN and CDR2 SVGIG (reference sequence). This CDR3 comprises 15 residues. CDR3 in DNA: TGTGCCTGGAGCCGCCCGGGGGCTGGGGCCAACGTCCTGACTTTC. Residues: CAWSRPGAGANVLTF.

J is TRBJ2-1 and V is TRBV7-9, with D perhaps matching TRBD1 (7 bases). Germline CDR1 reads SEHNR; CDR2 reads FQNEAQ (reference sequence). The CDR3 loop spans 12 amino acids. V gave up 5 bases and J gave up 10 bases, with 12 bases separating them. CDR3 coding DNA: TGTGCCAGCAGCGCGGGACAGATAGAGCAGTTCTTC. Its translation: CASSAGQIEQFF.